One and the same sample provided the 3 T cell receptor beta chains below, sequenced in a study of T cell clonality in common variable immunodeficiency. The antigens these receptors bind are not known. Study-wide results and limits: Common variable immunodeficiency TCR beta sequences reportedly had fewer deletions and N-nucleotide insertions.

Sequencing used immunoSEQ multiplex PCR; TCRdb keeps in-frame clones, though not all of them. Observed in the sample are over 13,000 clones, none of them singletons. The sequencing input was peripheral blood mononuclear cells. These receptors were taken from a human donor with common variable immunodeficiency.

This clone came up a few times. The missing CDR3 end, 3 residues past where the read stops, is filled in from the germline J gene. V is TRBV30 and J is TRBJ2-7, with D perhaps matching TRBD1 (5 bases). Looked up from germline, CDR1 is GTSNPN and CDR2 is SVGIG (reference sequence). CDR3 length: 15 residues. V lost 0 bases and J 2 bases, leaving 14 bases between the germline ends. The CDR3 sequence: CAWSVLGKGAYEQYF. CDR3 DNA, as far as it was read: TGTGCCTGGAGTGTACTGGGGAAAGGGGCCTACGAG. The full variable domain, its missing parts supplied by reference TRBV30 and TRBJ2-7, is SQTIHQWPATLVQPVGSPLSLECTVEGTSNPNLYWYRQAAGRGLQLLFYSVGIGQISSEVPQNLSASRPQDRQFILSSKKLLLSDSGFYLCAWSVLGKGAYEQYFGPGTRLTVT.

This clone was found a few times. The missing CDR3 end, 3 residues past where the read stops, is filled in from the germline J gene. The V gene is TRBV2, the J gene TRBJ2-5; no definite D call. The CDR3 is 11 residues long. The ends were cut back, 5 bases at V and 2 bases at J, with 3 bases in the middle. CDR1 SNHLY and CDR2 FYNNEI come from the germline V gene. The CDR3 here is CASSLQETQYF. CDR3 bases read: TGTGCCAGCAGTTTACAAGAGACC. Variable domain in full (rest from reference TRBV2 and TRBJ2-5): EPEVTQTPSHQVTQMGQEVILRCVPISNHLYFYWYRQILGQKVEFLVSFYNNEISEKSEIFDDQFSVERPDGSNFTLKIRSTKLEDSAMYFCASSLQETQYFGPGTRLLVL.

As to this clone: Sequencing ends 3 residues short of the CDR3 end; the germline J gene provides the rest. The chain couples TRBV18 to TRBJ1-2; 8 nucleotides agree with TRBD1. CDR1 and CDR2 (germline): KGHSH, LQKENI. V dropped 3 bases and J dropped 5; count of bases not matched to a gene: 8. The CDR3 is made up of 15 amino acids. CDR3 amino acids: CASSPSGQGRYGYTF. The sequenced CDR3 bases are TGTGCCAGCTCACCGAGCGGACAGGGCAGATATGGC.